A selection of T cell receptor beta chains follows, all from one sample in a study of T cell responses to AZD1222 COVID-19 vaccine. Here immunoSEQ multiplex PCR was the method, and the copy in TCRdb shows in-frame clones only, minus some. The sample shows tens of thousands of clones, approximately 85% of them seen only once. The sequencing here drew on peripheral blood, taken 28 days after the second AZD1222 dose. The receptors come from an adult who received the AZD1222 COVID-19 vaccine. Both conserved end residues are part of each CDR3. D genes are given only for firm matches. Clone size is given for some rows only: seen once, a few or many times, or a class if the clone is expanded.

J gene	clone size	V gene	D gene	CDR3 protein	CDR3 DNA
TRBJ2-5	NA	TRBV28	TRBD2	CATQGTSVSMQETQYF	TGTGCCACCCAGGGGACTAGCGTAAGCATGCAAGAGACCCAGTACTTC
TRBJ2-1	NA	TRBV5-6	NA	CASSRRDGSSYNEQFF	TGTGCCAGCAGTCGACGGGACGGGAGCTCCTACAATGAGCAGTTCTTC
TRBJ1-6	NA	TRBV28	NA	CASSWAAGLHF	TGTGCCAGCAGTTGGGCAGCTGGGCTCCACTTT
TRBJ1-3	NA	TRBV29-1	NA	CSVAGEGGDEDWWIGDTIYF	TGCAGCGTTGCGGGTGAAGGTGGGGATGAGGACTGGTGGATTGGAGACACCATATATTTT
TRBJ2-7	few	TRBV5-6	NA	CASSPRLRRYEQYF	TGTGCCAGCAGCCCTCGCTTGCGCAGGTACGAGCAGTACTTC
TRBJ2-7	NA	TRBV29-1	NA	CSVQIDTSYYEQYF	TGCAGCGTCCAGATTGACACGAGTTATTACGAGCAGTACTTC
TRBJ2-7	NA	TRBV27	NA	CASSNLGGPYEQYF	TGTGCCAGCAGTAACCTAGGCGGGCCCTACGAGCAGTACTTC
TRBJ1-2	NA	TRBV4-2	NA	CASSQEARDYGYTF	TGTGCCAGCAGCCAAGAGGCCCGGGACTATGGCTACACCTTC
TRBJ1-2	few	TRBV28	NA	CASSLGAGPGESYTF	TGTGCCAGCAGTTTGGGTGCAGGACCCGGGGAGAGCTACACCTTC
TRBJ2-7	NA	TRBV2	TRBD1	CASSRDRSYEQYF	TGTGCCAGCAGTCGGGACAGGTCCTACGAGCAGTACTTC
TRBJ1-1	NA	TRBV6-5	TRBD1	CASKPTGMNTEAFF	TGTGCCAGCAAACCGACAGGGATGAACACTGAAGCTTTCTTT
TRBJ1-2	NA	TRBV24-1	NA	CATSVRGFEDYTF	TGTGCCACCAGTGTTCGGGGGTTTGAGGACTACACCTTC
TRBJ1-1	NA	TRBV29-1	NA	CSVARGEAFF	TGCAGCGTTGCCAGGGGTGAAGCTTTCTTT
TRBJ2-7	few	TRBV15	TRBD1	CATSSGQGSNEQYF	TGTGCCACCAGCAGCGGACAGGGGAGCAACGAGCAGTACTTC
TRBJ1-5	NA	TRBV16	TRBD1	CASSQSGTGNQPQHF	TGTGCCAGCAGCCAATCCGGGACAGGGAATCAGCCCCAGCATTTT
TRBJ1-1	NA	TRBV19	TRBD1	CASSTGQYPMNTEAFF	TGTGCCAGTAGTACGGGACAGTATCCAATGAACACTGAAGCTTTCTTT
TRBJ1-1	NA	TRBV6-5	TRBD1	CASRVRGAGTEAFF	TGTGCCAGCAGAGTCAGGGGGGCCGGCACTGAAGCTTTCTTT
TRBJ2-7	once	TRBV19	NA	CASSIVGGDKAYSYEQYF	TGTGCCAGTAGTATAGTAGGAGGGGACAAAGCCTACTCCTACGAGCAGTACTTC
TRBJ1-2	NA	TRBV30	NA	CAWSLQRTIFNGYTF	TGTGCCTGGAGCCTACAAAGGACGATTTTTAATGGCTACACCTTC
TRBJ1-3	NA	TRBV5-1	NA	CASSPGLGSGNTIYF	TGCGCCAGCAGCCCCGGTTTGGGCTCTGGAAACACCATATATTTT
TRBJ2-1	NA	TRBV5-1	NA	CASSLGLQGDREQFF	TGCGCCAGCAGCTTGGGGCTCCAGGGTGACCGTGAGCAGTTCTTC
TRBJ1-2	NA	TRBV2	TRBD1	CASSARTGNDGYTF	TGTGCCAGCAGTGCGAGGACAGGGAACGATGGCTACACCTTC
TRBJ2-6	NA	TRBV27	NA	CASSLVSGANVLTF	TGTGCCAGCAGTTTAGTCTCTGGGGCCAACGTCCTGACTTTC
TRBJ2-1	NA	TRBV18	TRBD1	CASSRETGGASYNEQFF	TGTGCCAGCTCACGAGAGACAGGGGGCGCTTCCTACAATGAGCAGTTCTTC
TRBJ2-7	NA	TRBV7-9	NA	CASSLGGLVYEQYF	TGTGCCAGCAGCTTAGGGGGGCTAGTCTACGAGCAGTACTTC
TRBJ2-1	NA	TRBV11-3	NA	CASSLEAGEQFF	TGTGCCAGCAGCTTAGAGGCTGGCGAGCAGTTCTTC
TRBJ1-1	NA	TRBV9	TRBD1	CASNPTGGAGEAFF	TGTGCCAGCAACCCGACAGGGGGCGCAGGTGAAGCTTTCTTT
TRBJ1-3	NA	TRBV4-2	NA	CASSPGGSGNTIYF	TGTGCCAGCAGCCCGGGGGGCTCTGGAAACACCATATATTTT
TRBJ2-3	NA	TRBV7-3	NA	CASSLLGFGGSTDTQYF	TGTGCCAGCAGCTTATTGGGCTTCGGGGGCTCCACAGATACGCAGTATTTT
TRBJ2-1	NA	TRBV14	NA	CASSPRGTHNEQFF	TGTGCCAGCAGCCCCCGTGGGACACACAATGAGCAGTTCTTC
TRBJ2-5	few	TRBV23-1	NA	CASSQFGGETQYF	TGCGCCAGCAGTCAATTCGGGGGCGAGACCCAGTACTTC
TRBJ2-2	many	TRBV9	NA	CASSARSYTGELFF	TGTGCCAGCAGCGCCAGAAGTTACACCGGGGAGCTGTTTTTT
TRBJ2-5	NA	TRBV7-9	NA	CASSLVADRGETQYF	TGTGCCAGCAGCTTAGTGGCCGATAGGGGAGAGACCCAGTACTTC
TRBJ2-3	NA	TRBV10-3	NA	CAISEAVTDTQYF	TGTGCCATCAGTGAGGCCGTCACAGATACGCAGTATTTT
TRBJ1-5	NA	TRBV12-3/TRBV12-4	NA	CASSLGQPQHF	TGTGCCAGCAGTCTAGGCCAGCCCCAGCATTTT
TRBJ1-4	few	TRBV6-1	TRBD1	CASSRQGGEKLFF	TGTGCCAGCAGCCGACAGGGAGGTGAAAAACTGTTTTTT
TRBJ1-5	NA	TRBV28	NA	CASSWSNQPQHF	TGTGCCAGCAGTTGGAGCAATCAGCCCCAGCATTTT
TRBJ1-5	NA	TRBV18	NA	CASSHGMTYSNQPQHF	TGTGCCAGCTCACACGGGATGACTTATAGCAATCAGCCCCAGCATTTT
TRBJ1-2	NA	TRBV5-4	NA	CASSLTGAIFYGYTF	TGTGCCAGCAGCTTGACGGGGGCGATATTCTATGGCTACACCTTC
TRBJ2-1	once	TRBV4-2	TRBD2	CASSQVGLAGDNEQFF	TGTGCCAGCAGCCAAGTCGGTCTAGCGGGGGACAATGAGCAGTTCTTC
TRBJ2-7	NA	TRBV13	TRBD1	CASSLRDRGLKEQYF	TGTGCCAGCAGCTTAAGGGACAGGGGGCTGAAGGAGCAGTACTTC
TRBJ1-2	NA	TRBV5-1	NA	CASSLGQGRYGYTF	TGCGCCAGCAGCTTAGGCCAGGGGCGCTATGGCTACACCTTC
TRBJ1-5	NA	TRBV19	TRBD1	CASSSDRASNQPQHF	TGTGCCAGTAGTTCGGACAGGGCTAGCAATCAGCCCCAGCATTTT
TRBJ1-4	NA	TRBV5-6	NA	CASSHIATNEKLFF	TGTGCCAGCAGCCACATCGCAACTAATGAAAAACTGTTTTTT
TRBJ2-3	few	TRBV9	TRBD1	CASSVGQGADTQYF	TGTGCCAGCAGCGTAGGACAGGGGGCTGATACGCAGTATTTT
TRBJ2-2	NA	TRBV5-4	NA	CASSLDSGELFF	TGTGCCAGCAGCTTGGATTCCGGGGAGCTGTTTTTT
TRBJ2-6	NA	TRBV5-1	NA	CASTEPGAGANVLTF	TGCGCCAGCACCGAGCCAGGGGCCGGGGCCAACGTCCTGACTTTC
TRBJ2-7	NA	TRBV9	NA	CASSVGQRSSYEQYF	TGTGCCAGCAGCGTAGGACAGAGGAGCTCCTACGAGCAGTACTTC
TRBJ1-4	NA	TRBV5-8	NA	CASELKGSTNEKLFF	TGTGCCAGCGAGCTTAAGGGATCAACTAATGAAAAACTGTTTTTT
TRBJ2-3	NA	TRBV4-2	TRBD2	CASSHPAGQTDTQYF	TGTGCCAGCAGCCACCCAGCGGGGCAGACAGATACGCAGTATTTT
TRBJ1-5	NA	TRBV2	NA	CASRPKGFNQPQHF	TGTGCCAGCAGGCCGAAGGGTTTCAATCAGCCCCAGCATTTT
TRBJ1-1	NA	TRBV14	NA	CASSQVWGTEAFF	TGTGCCAGCAGCCAAGTTTGGGGTACTGAAGCTTTCTTT
TRBJ2-5	NA	TRBV14	NA	CASSQDLKRTETQYF	TGTGCCAGCAGCCAAGATCTGAAGAGGACGGAGACCCAGTACTTC
TRBJ2-1	NA	TRBV7-8	TRBD2	CASSLGLATSNEQFF	TGTGCCAGCAGCTTGGGACTAGCGACCTCCAATGAGCAGTTCTTC